This T cell receptor (beta chain) stems from a study of CD8 T cells in ankylosing spondylitis. Study-wide results and limits: Peripheral blood samples showed relatively rare disease-linked clones, and these clones were CD8+. Before this, some motif variants had been reported in reactive arthritis synovial fluid and blood. Researchers reportedly found disease-linked clones significantly enriched in matched ankylosing spondylitis synovial fluid. Several highly homologous variants made up a TCR beta motif that seemed to typify ankylosing spondylitis blood.

Preparation of TCR beta libraries was done by quantitative 5'-RACE with molecular barcodes. From the 5' RACE reads, TCRdb called clonotypes with MiXCR, one entry per CDR3 protein. The sample consists of roughly 400,000 distinct CDR3 sequences, about a fifth of them appearing once. Trimming pared 3 bases from V and 7 bases from J, leaving 19 bases between. CDR1 and CDR2 from the germline V gene are ENHRY and SYGVKD. The CDR3 has 16 amino acids. This clonotype appeared a few times. Its target is unknown. The sample was blood, either unsorted or a sorted T cell fraction (not recorded which). The TCR originated in a male donor with ankylosing spondylitis. V usage is TRBV10-3 and J usage is TRBJ2-4, with D possibly called TRBD1 or TRBD2 (5 bases each). The chain's CDR3 is CAISDPKTGPTNIQYF. As DNA, the CDR3 is TGTGCCATCAGTGATCCAAAAACGGGACCGACCAACATTCAGTACTTC.